The clone carrying this TCR beta chain occurred once. Antigen specificity is unknown. This CDR3 comprises 13 residues. Trimming removed 2 bases from V and 1 base from J, with 3 bases in between. Germline V gives CDR1 WNHNN, CDR2 SYGVQD (reference sequence). This entry comes from a study of cytomegalovirus exposure and HLA in healthy donors. Whole-study findings and limits: Overall, around 160 TCR beta chains were annotated as cytomegalovirus-associated. In a later analysis, common viral pathogens appeared linked to several of the most significant clusters.

With 60 Vbeta and 13 Jbeta primers, the PCR was carried out. TCRdb's copy holds only in-frame clones and misses some; the assay was immunoSEQ multiplex PCR. This sample carries fewer than 150,000 clones, roughly 80% of them seen once, and the ten largest clones take approximately 2%. Sequencing input: PBMCs. The origin of this receptor is a man aged 30-40 years in good health and CMV-seronegative. The V call is TRBV10-1, the J call TRBJ1-3; D gene uncertain. In DNA form, the CDR3 reads TGCGCCAGCAGTGAGCAGTCTGGAAACACCATATATTTT. Protein sequence: CASSEQSGNTIYF.